Following are 18 T cell receptor beta chains from one sample sequenced in a study of monozygotic twins with cystic fibrosis. Assay: immunoSEQ multiplex PCR; the TCRdb copy retains only in-frame clones and omits some. Among some 10,000 clones listed, roughly 85% were seen once. The sample was blood. These receptors all come from a man between 18 and 35 years old with cystic fibrosis.

This chain connects TRBV4-3 to TRBJ2-2; 11 bases align to TRBD2. Looked up from germline, CDR1 is LGHNA and CDR2 is YSLEER. This CDR3 has 18 amino acids. Trimming took 0 bases from V and 5 from J; bases not matched to a gene: 8. CDR3 protein: CASSQEVAGGIRTGELFF. CDR3 bases: TGCGCCAGCAGCCAAGAGGTAGCGGGGGGGATCAGGACCGGGGAGCTGTTTTTT.

This rearrangement joins TRBV29-1 to TRBJ2-2; D uncertain. V lost 4 bases, J lost 0 bases, and 12 bases lay in between. CDR3 size: 15 residues. Per germline, CDR1 SQVTM and CDR2 ANQGSEA. The CDR3 DNA reads as TGCAGCGTTGGCCGCCGGCAGGCGAACACCGGGGAGCTGTTTTTT. Translating gives CSVGRRQANTGELFF.

This chain joins TRBV7-7 and TRBJ2-7, with 11 bases aligning to TRBD1. Germline V gives CDR1 SSHAT, CDR2 FNYEAQ (reference sequence). Germline trimming cut 5 bases from V and 7 bases from J; bases unmatched to any gene: 4. The CDR3 extends over 13 amino acids. The DNA of the CDR3 is TGTGCCAGCAGCCGGGACAGGGGGGAGGAGCAGTACTTC. Translation: CASSRDRGEEQYF. The variable domain in full, with the rest retrieved from reference TRBV7-7 and TRBJ2-7, is GAGVSQSPRYKVTKRGQDVTLRCDPISSHATLYWYQQALGQGPEFLTYFNYEAQPDKSGLPSDRFSAERPEGSISTLTIQRTEQRDSAMYRCASSRDRGEEQYFGPGTRLTVT.

The V and J genes are TRBV7-3 and TRBJ2-1, with D hard to call. CDR3 length: 12 amino acids. Trimming left V 5 bases short and J 5 bases short, with 7 bases between. Germline values: CDR1 SGHTA, CDR2 FQGTGA. The CDR3 is CASSLIDNEQFF. In DNA form, the CDR3 reads TGTGCCAGCAGCCTGATTGACAATGAGCAGTTCTTC.

V and J are TRBV25-1 and TRBJ2-3; 9 bases line up with TRBD1. The length of the CDR3 is 15 residues. V was pared by 3 bases and J by 7 bases, with 8 bases of the junction left unmatched. In germline, CDR1 is MGHDK, CDR2 SYGVNS. The CDR3 DNA follows: TGTGCCAGCAGTGACCACACCGGGACAGGGAATACGCAGTATTTT. This codes for CASSDHTGTGNTQYF. The variable domain in full, completed from reference TRBV25-1 and TRBJ2-3, reads EADIYQTPRYLVIGTGKKITLECSQTMGHDKMYWYQQDPGMELHLIHYSYGVNSTEKGDLSSESTVSRIRTEHFPLTLESARPSHTSQYLCASSDHTGTGNTQYFGPGTRLTVL.

The rearrangement uses TRBV19 and TRBJ2-7, with no clear D. CDR3 size: 16 residues. V was cut by 5 bases and J by 0 bases, with 17 bases left in between. In germline, CDR1 is LNHDA, CDR2 SQIVND (reference sequence). The CDR3 loop reads CASSPHRPSSSYEQYF. DNA of the CDR3: TGTGCCAGTAGTCCACACCGCCCTTCCAGCTCCTACGAGCAGTACTTC.

The gene calls are TRBV5-8 and TRBJ2-7, with 14 positions matching TRBD2. The CDR3 runs 16 residues. Trimming cost V 4 bases and J 6 bases; bases outside gene matches: 9. The germline V gene encodes CDR1 SGHTS and CDR2 YDEGEE. This CDR3 reads CASSLRLAGGPLEQYF. As DNA, the CDR3 is TGTGCCAGCAGCCTAAGACTAGCGGGGGGGCCACTCGAGCAGTACTTC.

The chain combines TRBV11-1 with TRBJ2-1; either TRBD1 or TRBD2 may fit D (5 bases each). Trimming removed 5 bases from V and 4 bases from J, with 12 bases in between. Germline CDR1 reads SGHAT; CDR2 reads FQDESV (reference sequence). This CDR3 comprises 14 residues. As DNA, the CDR3 is TGTGCCAGCAGCGAACGGGACCTATACAATGAGCAGTTCTTC. Translated: CASSERDLYNEQFF.

This clone has only one observation. The rearrangement links TRBV6-4 to TRBJ2-2; 7 bases agree with TRBD2. Trimming removed 2 bases from V and 4 bases from J; junction bases left unmatched: 7. The CDR3 totals 16 residues. The V gene's germline CDR1 is MRHNA and CDR2 SNTAGT. This CDR3 reads CASSDGTRGSTGELFF. CDR3 nucleotide sequence: TGTGCCAGCAGTGACGGCACGCGGGGGTCCACCGGGGAGCTGTTTTTT.

The V and J genes are TRBV27 and TRBJ2-3; D is ambiguous. V lost 2 bases to trimming and J lost 2 bases, with 14 bases between them. The germline CDR1 and CDR2 sequences are MNHEY and SMNVEV (reference sequence). The CDR3 is 16 residues long. CDR3 residues: CASSLGRRILTDTQYF. In DNA, the CDR3 is TGTGCCAGCAGTTTAGGTCGCCGGATACTCACAGATACGCAGTATTTT.

This rearrangement joins TRBV9 to TRBJ1-3; TRBD1 might be the D (5 bases). The CDR3 sequence is 15 residues long. V was cut by 0 bases and J by 4 bases, with 11 bases left in between. CDR1 and CDR2 (germline): SGDLS, YYNGEE. The CDR3 DNA is TGTGCCAGCAGCGTAGGCGGCAGGACAGGAAACACCATATATTTT. This encodes CASSVGGRTGNTIYF.

The V and J genes are TRBV2 and TRBJ1-2; D unresolved. V lost 4 bases and J lost 7, with 7 bases in between. Germline V gives CDR1 SNHLY, CDR2 FYNNEI. CDR3 length: 11 residues. The CDR3 coding sequence is TGTGCCAGCAGTGTGATGTCTGGCTACACCTTC. Translation gives CASSVMSGYTF.

The chain joins TRBV10-3 to TRBJ1-4; D might be TRBD1 (6 bases). This CDR3 contains 14 residues. Germline V CDR1 and CDR2: ENHRY, SYGVKD. Trimming took 4 bases from V and 8 from J, leaving 14 bases between them. CDR3 DNA: TGTGCCATCAGTGGTCGGGGGGCCGGGGAAAAACTGTTTTTT. This sequence encodes CAISGRGAGEKLFF.

The genes are TRBV5-1 and TRBJ2-3; TRBD1 is a possible D gene (5 bases). The CDR3 contains 12 residues. V lost 6 bases to trimming and J lost 3 bases, with 8 bases between them. Per the germline V gene, CDR1 is SGHRS and CDR2 is YFSETQ. The CDR3 is CASKGDTDTQYF. The CDR3 bases are TGCGCCAGCAAAGGGGATACAGATACGCAGTATTTT.

The V call is TRBV27, the J call TRBJ2-5, with 8 bases identical to TRBD2. The CDR3 loop spans 13 amino acids. After removal of 9 bases from V and 4 bases from J, the junction contained 7 bases not matched to a gene. The germline CDR1 and CDR2 sequences are MNHEY and SMNVEV (reference sequence). CDR3 amino acids: CASRTGTRETQYF. The CDR3, as DNA: TGTGCCAGTCGCACCGGGACTAGAGAGACCCAGTACTTC.

The CDR3 spells CASSPTIAGGYPYNEQFF. The CDR3 bases are TGCGCCAGCAGCCCTACTATAGCGGGAGGGTACCCCTACAATGAGCAGTTCTTC. The chain has TRBV4-1 and TRBJ2-1, with TRBD2 matching 11 bases. Germline V gene data show CDR1 as MGHRA and CDR2 as YSYEKL. The CDR3 totals 18 residues. Trimming at V came to 4 bases and at J to 2 bases, leaving 10 bases not matched to a gene.

Only one count was recorded for this clone. This chain uses TRBV5-4 with TRBJ2-5, with 16 bases aligning to TRBD2. The CDR3 runs to 20 residues. V was clipped by 3 bases and J by 5 bases; unmatched bases: 16. Per the germline V gene, CDR1 is SGHNT and CDR2 is YYREEE (reference sequence). CDR3 sequence reads: CASSSGRVPGLAGGQETQYF. The CDR3 coding sequence is TGTGCCAGCAGCTCAGGCAGGGTACCGGGACTAGCGGGAGGGCAGGAGACCCAGTACTTC.

V and J are TRBV5-1 and TRBJ2-1; D tentatively reads TRBD1 or TRBD2 (5 bases each). Germline CDR1 is SGHRS and CDR2 is YFSETQ. CDR3 length: 13 residues. V was clipped by 6 bases and J by 5 bases, with 12 bases between them. The CDR3 here is CASTGTVDNEQFF. Here the CDR3 DNA reads TGCGCCAGCACCGGGACGGTAGACAATGAGCAGTTCTTC.